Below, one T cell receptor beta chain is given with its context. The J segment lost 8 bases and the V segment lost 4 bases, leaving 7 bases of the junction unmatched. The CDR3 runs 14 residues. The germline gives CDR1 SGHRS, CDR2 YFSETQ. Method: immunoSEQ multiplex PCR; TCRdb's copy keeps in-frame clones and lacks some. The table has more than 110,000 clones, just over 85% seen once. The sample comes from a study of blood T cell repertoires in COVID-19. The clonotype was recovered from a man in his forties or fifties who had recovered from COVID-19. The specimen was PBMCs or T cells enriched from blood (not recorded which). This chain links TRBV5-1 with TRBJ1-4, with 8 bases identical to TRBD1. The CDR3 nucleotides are TGCGCCAGCAGCCCTGACAGGGGATGGGAAAAACTGTTTTTT. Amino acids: CASSPDRGWEKLFF.